This T cell receptor beta chain emerged from a study of neurological immune-mediated disorders. Study conclusions and caveats: There were no CDR3 amino acid sequences shared by expanded clones across subjects, a result suggesting private repertoires in all groups.

MiXCR, run by TCRdb on the 5' RACE reads, gives a single entry per CDR3 protein. The data show around 40,000 distinct CDR3 sequences, about an eighth seen once. Among the participants, healthy controls were blood bank volunteers in Maryland, USA. The study built unsorted libraries from 2 million PBMCs kept at -80 C. This clonotype was observed many times. The target antigen is unknown. The CDR3 consists of 13 residues. Germline V gene lookup returns CDR1 KGHDR and CDR2 SFDVKD. Trimming cost V 7 bases and J 1 base, with 7 bases left between them. Material: PBMCs. The chain combines TRBV24-1 with TRBJ2-1, with unresolved D. The receptor was isolated from a female donor in good health. The CDR3 DNA follows: TGTGCCACCAGGCACCGGTCCTACAATGAGCAGTTCTTC. This gives the protein CATRHRSYNEQFF.